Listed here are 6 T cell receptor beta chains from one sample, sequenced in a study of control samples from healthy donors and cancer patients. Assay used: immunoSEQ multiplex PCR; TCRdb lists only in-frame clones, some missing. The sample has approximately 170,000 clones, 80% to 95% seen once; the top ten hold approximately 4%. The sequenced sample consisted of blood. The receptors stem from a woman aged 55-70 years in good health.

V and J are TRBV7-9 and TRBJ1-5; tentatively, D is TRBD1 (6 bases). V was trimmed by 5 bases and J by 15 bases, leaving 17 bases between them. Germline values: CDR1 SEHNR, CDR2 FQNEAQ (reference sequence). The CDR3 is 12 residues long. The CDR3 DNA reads TGTGCCAGCAGCAAAGGGGGGGCAGGAAGGCATTTT. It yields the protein CASSKGGAGRHF.

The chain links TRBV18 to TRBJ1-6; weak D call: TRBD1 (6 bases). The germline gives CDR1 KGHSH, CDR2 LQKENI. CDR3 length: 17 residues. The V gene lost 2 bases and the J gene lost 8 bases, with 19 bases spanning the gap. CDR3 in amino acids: CASSPFSTAGVYSPLHF. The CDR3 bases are TGTGCCAGCTCACCATTCTCGACGGCAGGGGTTTATTCACCCCTCCACTTT.

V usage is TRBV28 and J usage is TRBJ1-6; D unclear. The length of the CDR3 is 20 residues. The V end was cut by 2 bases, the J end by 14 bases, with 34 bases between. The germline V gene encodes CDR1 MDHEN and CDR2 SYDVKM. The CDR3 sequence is CASSLVGRLFILPTNESLHF. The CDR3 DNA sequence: TGTGCCAGCAGTTTAGTTGGCCGACTATTTATCCTTCCCACGAACGAGTCCCTCCACTTT.

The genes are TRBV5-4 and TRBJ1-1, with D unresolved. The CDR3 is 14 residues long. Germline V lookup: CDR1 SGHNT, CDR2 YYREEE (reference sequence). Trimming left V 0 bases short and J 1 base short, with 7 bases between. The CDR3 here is CASSLERQNTEAFF. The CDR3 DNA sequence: TGTGCCAGCAGCTTGGAACGGCAGAACACTGAAGCTTTCTTT. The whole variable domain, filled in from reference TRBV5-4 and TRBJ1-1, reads ETGVTQSPTHLIKTRGQQVTLRCSSQSGHNTVSWYQQALGQGPQFIFQYYREEENGRGNFPPRFSGLQFPNYSSELNVNALELDDSALYLCASSLERQNTEAFFGQGTRLTVV.

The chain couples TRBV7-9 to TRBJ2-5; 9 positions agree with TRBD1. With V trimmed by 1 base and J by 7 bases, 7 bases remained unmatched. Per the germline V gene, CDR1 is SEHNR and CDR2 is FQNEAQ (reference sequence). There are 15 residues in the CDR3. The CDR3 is CASSLEWDREATQYF. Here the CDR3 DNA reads TGTGCCAGCAGCTTAGAGTGGGACAGGGAGGCGACCCAGTACTTC.

As DNA, the CDR3 is TGTGCCAGCAGTCCCTCCGGGACAGGGGGCTGCACCATATATTTT. Translating it yields CASSPSGTGGCTIYF. The V and J genes are TRBV6-2 or TRBV6-3 and TRBJ1-3, with 12 bases fitting TRBD1. V lost 5 bases, J lost 9 bases, and 8 bases stayed unmatched. CDR1 and CDR2 from the germline V gene are MNHEY and SVGEGT. There are 15 residues in the CDR3.